These 30 T cell receptor beta chains originate from one sample sequenced in a study of shared clonotypes between healthy human individuals. Using immunoSEQ multiplex PCR, the repertoire was profiled, and TCRdb retains in-frame clones only, with some absent. The top ten hold roughly 1.2% of the sample, which has over a million clones, roughly 96% seen once. Specimen: naive CD4+ T cells sorted from blood. Subset: CD45RA+ positively selected. These receptors were collected from a young man in good health.

The chain combines TRBV4-3 with TRBJ2-5; D not resolved. This CDR3 is 13 amino acids long. Trimming took 1 base from V and 9 from J, leaving 12 bases between them. Looked up from germline, CDR1 is LGHNA and CDR2 is YSLEER. CDR3 in DNA: TGCGCCAGCAGCCAAGTCCGTAGGTGGGCCCAGTACTTC. Its protein is CASSQVRRWAQYF.

The V call is TRBV5-6, the J call TRBJ2-2; D gene uncertain. V lost 0 bases and J 6 bases, leaving 9 bases between the germline ends. The CDR3 covers 14 residues. CDR1 SGHDT and CDR2 YYEEEE come from the germline V gene. CDR3 sequence (DNA): TGTGCCAGCAGCTTGGGGTTACTCCCCGGGGAGCTGTTTTTT. It translates to CASSLGLLPGELFF.

The chain recombines TRBV2 with TRBJ2-2; 7 bases map to TRBD2. The CDR3 covers 17 residues. The ends lost 3 bases at V and 4 bases at J; junction bases unmatched: 11. The germline V gene has CDR1 SNHLY and CDR2 FYNNEI. CDR3 sequence: CASSDRRSGIGTGELFF. The CDR3 DNA is TGTGCCAGCAGTGATAGGCGAAGCGGGATAGGCACCGGGGAGCTGTTTTTT.

This chain links TRBV10-3 with TRBJ2-7; 10 bases fit TRBD2. The germline V gene has CDR1 ENHRY and CDR2 SYGVKD. V gave up 0 bases and J gave up 5 bases; unmatched junction bases: 4. The CDR3 sequence is 15 residues long. Written as DNA, the CDR3 is TGTGCCATCAGTGAGTCCGGGCTAGCGGGAGACGAGCAGTACTTC. This sequence encodes CAISESGLAGDEQYF.

The chain employs TRBV28 and TRBJ2-7, with D possibly TRBD2 on 5 matching bases. Germline CDR1 reads MDHEN; CDR2 reads SYDVKM. The CDR3 spans 14 residues. Trimming took off 6 bases at V and 4 bases at J, with 16 bases between the two ends. The CDR3 is CASRASGLGYEQYF. The CDR3 DNA follows: TGTGCCAGCAGGGCCTCGGGGTTGGGGTACGAGCAGTACTTC.

The rearrangement joins TRBV5-1 to TRBJ2-7, with TRBD1 identical over 8 bases. J gave up 3 bases and V 3 bases, and 5 bases lay outside the gene matches. The germline V gene has CDR1 SGHRS and CDR2 YFSETQ. The CDR3 is 14 amino acids. CDR3 residues: CASSYSGTGYEQYF. The CDR3 region has the DNA TGCGCCAGCAGCTATTCCGGGACAGGCTACGAGCAGTACTTC.

V and J are TRBV28 and TRBJ1-5, with 8 bases matching TRBD1. The germline gives CDR1 MDHEN, CDR2 SYDVKM. The J segment lost 4 bases and the V segment lost 7 bases, leaving 6 bases of the junction unmatched. The CDR3 is 14 residues long. The CDR3 protein is CASKGQVPNQPQHF. In nucleotides, the CDR3 is TGTGCCAGCAAGGGACAGGTCCCGAATCAGCCCCAGCATTTT. The full variable domain, with the rest looked up from reference TRBV28 and TRBJ1-5, is DVKVTQSSRYLVKRTGEKVFLECVQDMDHENMFWYRQDPGLGLRLIYFSYDVKMKEKGDIPEGYSVSREKKERFSLILESASTNQTSMYLCASKGQVPNQPQHFGDGTRLSIL.

Here the CDR3 reads CASSSRTSGPSSYNEQFF. The CDR3 DNA follows: TGCGCCAGCAGCTCAAGGACTAGCGGACCAAGCTCCTACAATGAGCAGTTCTTC. V gene TRBV5-1 combines with J gene TRBJ2-1, with 10 bases fitting TRBD2. V lost 3 bases to trimming and J lost 0 bases; unmatched junction nucleotides: 9. Germline V gene data show CDR1 as SGHRS and CDR2 as YFSETQ. The CDR3 contains 18 residues.

The chain uses TRBV4-3 and TRBJ2-1, with TRBD2 identical over 8 bases. Per germline, CDR1 LGHNA and CDR2 YSLEER. The junction had 7 bases not matched to a gene; V was cut back by 1 base and J by 8 bases. The CDR3 length is 15 residues. CDR3 nucleotides: TGCGCCAGCAGCCAAGCGCCTAGCGGGTGGGATGAGCAGTTCTTC. It codes for CASSQAPSGWDEQFF.

This clone was counted once. The chain links TRBV27 to TRBJ2-2; the match to TRBD1 covers 9 bases. The CDR3 extends over 17 amino acids. After removal of 9 bases from V and 1 base from J, the junction contained 12 bases not matched to a gene. Per germline, CDR1 MNHEY and CDR2 SMNVEV (reference sequence). CDR3 coding DNA: TGTGCCAGTTCCCCCAGAGGGACAGGGTGGAACACCGGGGAGCTGTTTTTT. The encoded protein is CASSPRGTGWNTGELFF.

The V gene is TRBV12-5, the J gene TRBJ1-2; the D is unclear. Trimming removed 5 bases from V and 7 bases from J, with 11 bases in between. The germline V gene has CDR1 LGHNT and CDR2 FRNRAP. CDR3 length equals 12 residues. For the CDR3, the DNA is TGTGCTAGTGGTACTCTCTTAGGTGGCTACACCTTC. It codes for CASGTLLGGYTF.

The chain employs TRBV30 and TRBJ2-7, with D unclear. Per the germline V gene, CDR1 is GTSNPN and CDR2 is SVGIG (reference sequence). Deletions cut 0 bases from V and 2 bases from J, with 8 bases between. This CDR3 spans 13 amino acids. CDR3 sequence: CAWSVRLAYEQYF. CDR3 DNA: TGTGCCTGGAGTGTACGGCTAGCCTACGAGCAGTACTTC.

The chain links TRBV5-4 to TRBJ2-6; 7 positions match TRBD2. Germline CDR1 reads SGHNT; CDR2 reads YYREEE (reference sequence). The V segment lost 4 bases and the J segment 0 bases; nucleotides outside the gene matches: 7. The CDR3 extends over 17 amino acids. CDR3 sequence reads: CASSPRLAHSGANVLTF. The CDR3 nucleotides read TGTGCCAGCAGCCCTAGACTAGCTCACTCTGGGGCCAACGTCCTGACTTTC.

The rearrangement joins TRBV30 to TRBJ2-7; possibly TRBD2 for D (6 bases). Trimming removed 0 bases from V and 9 bases from J, with 9 bases in between. Germline V gives CDR1 GTSNPN, CDR2 SVGIG (reference sequence). CDR3 size: 11 residues. CDR3 nucleotide sequence: TGTGCCTGGAGTGTGGGAGGCGCGCAGTACTTC. Protein product: CAWSVGGAQYF.

The chain joins TRBV2 to TRBJ1-5, with D perhaps matching TRBD1 (5 bases). This CDR3 is built from 14 residues. Trimming took 3 bases from V and 8 from J, leaving 14 bases between them. Germline CDR1 is SNHLY and CDR2 is FYNNEI. In DNA, the CDR3 is TGTGCCAGCAGTGACCAGGGCAGTAGGGAGCCCCAGCATTTT. Protein: CASSDQGSREPQHF.

The chain joins TRBV28 to TRBJ2-3; D is uncertain. The germline V gene has CDR1 MDHEN and CDR2 SYDVKM. CDR3 length: 14 amino acids. V lost 4 bases and J lost 0, with 8 bases in between. The DNA for the CDR3 is TGTGCCAGCAGTTCCCCTCAAAGCACAGATACGCAGTATTTT. It yields the protein CASSSPQSTDTQYF.

The chain is built from TRBV7-8 and TRBJ2-7; 8 bases are shared with TRBD2. Trimming removed 5 bases from V and 3 bases from J; junction bases left unmatched: 12. The CDR3 is 16 residues long. CDR1 SGHVS and CDR2 FQNEAQ come from the germline V gene. The CDR3 DNA reads as TGTGCCAGCAGCCTCAGACGACTAGCGTCTGACTACGAGCAGTACTTC. Its protein product is CASSLRRLASDYEQYF.

The chain uses TRBV5-1 and TRBJ2-1, with D possibly matching TRBD2 (7 bases). From germline, CDR1 is SGHRS and CDR2 YFSETQ. CDR3 size: 14 residues. The germline V and J ends were trimmed by 1 base and 8 bases, with 13 bases remaining between them. The CDR3 nucleotides read TGCGCCAGCAGCTTGCGCCAGGGGAGGGATGAGCAGTTCTTC. It specifies CASSLRQGRDEQFF.

This chain connects TRBV5-1 to TRBJ2-5; TRBD2 might be the D (5 bases). CDR3 size: 15 residues. V lost 4 bases to trimming and J lost 4 bases, with 17 bases between them. The germline CDR1 and CDR2 sequences are SGHRS and YFSETQ. The CDR3 sequence: CASSAGRGSPETQYF. CDR3 DNA sequence: TGCGCCAGCAGCGCCGGGCGAGGGTCCCCAGAGACCCAGTACTTC. The full variable domain, with the rest looked up from reference TRBV5-1 and TRBJ2-5, is KAGVTQTPRYLIKTRGQQVTLSCSPISGHRSVSWYQQTPGQGLQFLFEYFSETQRNKGNFPGRFSGRQFSNSRSEMNVSTLELGDSALYLCASSAGRGSPETQYFGPGTRLLVL.

The chain is built from TRBV5-1 and TRBJ2-3; D not certain. The V and J ends lost 4 bases and 2 bases respectively, with 14 bases between them. The germline V gene encodes CDR1 SGHRS and CDR2 YFSETQ. This CDR3 spans 15 amino acids. The CDR3 protein is CASSQDQWATDTQYF. DNA for the CDR3: TGCGCCAGCAGCCAAGATCAGTGGGCCACAGATACGCAGTATTTT.

The chain links TRBV5-1 to TRBJ2-7; no definite D call. The CDR3 consists of 13 residues. Germline loops: CDR1 SGHRS, CDR2 YFSETQ. The V and J ends lost 7 bases and 0 bases respectively, with 11 bases between them. The CDR3 reads CASRGVGSYEQYF. CDR3 in DNA: TGCGCCAGCCGTGGAGTCGGCTCCTACGAGCAGTACTTC.

V and J are TRBV2 and TRBJ2-5; 10 nucleotides match TRBD2. Trimming cost V 2 bases and J 3 bases; bases outside gene matches: 3. Germline CDR1 and CDR2: SNHLY and FYNNEI. The CDR3 is 15 residues long. CDR3 in DNA: TGTGCCAGCAGTGAAAGGCTAGCGGGGGAAGAGACCCAGTACTTC. Protein: CASSERLAGEETQYF.

The J gene is TRBJ2-1, the V gene TRBV28; 10 bases agree with TRBD2. The V gene's germline CDR1 is MDHEN and CDR2 SYDVKM. Germline trimming cut 3 bases from V and 0 bases from J; bases unmatched to any gene: 8. CDR3 size: 18 residues. CDR3 nucleotides: TGTGCCAGCAGTTTTAACCTAGCGGGAGAGGGCTCCTACAATGAGCAGTTCTTC. Its translation: CASSFNLAGEGSYNEQFF.

This chain links TRBV12-5 with TRBJ2-2; 11 bases align to TRBD2. The trim removed 1 base at V and 1 base at J, leaving 8 bases unmatched. The CDR3 spans 19 residues. The germline V gene encodes CDR1 LGHNT and CDR2 FRNRAP. The CDR3 spells CASGLAPLAGGLNTGELFF. The CDR3 DNA reads as TGTGCTAGTGGTTTGGCCCCCTTAGCGGGAGGGCTGAACACCGGGGAGCTGTTTTTT.

Worth noting for this clone: Other DNA variants within this sample encode the same CDR3. The rearrangement links TRBV5-1 to TRBJ2-5; D tentatively reads TRBD1 or TRBD2 (5 bases each). The germline V gene encodes CDR1 SGHRS and CDR2 YFSETQ. The CDR3 length is 13 residues. With 0 bases removed from V and 5 bases from J, the gap between germline ends came to 8 bases. CDR3 region: CASSLGGVETQYF. CDR3 coding DNA: TGCGCCAGCAGCTTGGGAGGGGTGGAGACCCAGTACTTC.

This chain connects TRBV11-2 to TRBJ1-4; D is ambiguous. Germline V gene sequence: CDR1 SGHAT, CDR2 FQNNGV. V dropped 6 bases and J dropped 5 bases, with 13 bases sitting between them. The CDR3 is made up of 14 amino acids. The CDR3 region has the DNA TGTGCCAGCAGTCGTCAGCCTTTCAATGAAAAACTGTTTTTT. This encodes CASSRQPFNEKLFF.

About this clone: This sample also contains other DNA sequences that code for the same CDR3. The chain has TRBV6-1 and TRBJ2-1; no definite D call. The length of the CDR3 is 12 residues. V was pared by 3 bases and J by 2 bases, with 2 bases between. Germline CDR1 is MNHNS and CDR2 is SASEGT. The CDR3 sequence is CASSEAYNEQFF. The DNA of the CDR3 is TGTGCCAGCAGTGAGGCCTACAATGAGCAGTTCTTC.

The V and J genes are TRBV5-4 and TRBJ2-1; 11 nucleotides match TRBD2. Germline CDR1 is SGHNT and CDR2 is YYREEE (reference sequence). This CDR3 comprises 15 residues. The V gene end was trimmed by 4 bases and the J gene end by 7 bases; junction bases not matched to a gene: 7. The CDR3 here is CASSPISGRDNEQFF. The CDR3 region has the DNA TGTGCCAGCAGCCCTATTAGCGGGAGGGATAATGAGCAGTTCTTC.

This rearrangement joins TRBV2 to TRBJ2-7; D is undetermined. V was trimmed by 5 bases and J by 3 bases, leaving 14 bases between them. CDR1 is SNHLY and CDR2 is FYNNEI in the germline V gene. The CDR3 sequence is 14 residues long. DNA of the CDR3: TGTGCCAGCAGTCTTGCGACCCCAGGCTACGAGCAGTACTTC. It is translated as CASSLATPGYEQYF.

The chain recombines TRBV6-1 with TRBJ2-7, with D possibly being TRBD1 (6 bases). Between the trimmed V and J ends, which lost 6 bases and 2 bases, there was a span of 14 bases. Looked up from germline, CDR1 is MNHNS and CDR2 is SASEGT. The CDR3 contains 14 residues. The CDR3 nucleotides read TGTGCCAGCAGCCAAAGAGCAGGGGCCTACGAGCAGTACTTC. It specifies CASSQRAGAYEQYF.